The 20 T cell receptor beta chains listed next were all sequenced from one sample in a study of cytomegalovirus exposure and HLA in healthy donors. PCR primers comprised 60 Vbeta and 13 Jbeta primers. Here immunoSEQ multiplex PCR was the method, and the copy in TCRdb shows in-frame clones only, minus some. This sample has roughly 160,000 clones, with around 80% found just once. Sequencing input: PBMCs. The source of these receptors is a male donor in good health and CMV-seropositive.

This clone was seen a few times. J is TRBJ2-7 and V is TRBV5-1, with a tentative D call TRBD1 (6 bases). The germline V gene encodes CDR1 SGHRS and CDR2 YFSETQ. The V end lost 0 bases, the J end lost 7 bases, and 17 bases lay between the germline ends. This CDR3 is 15 amino acids long. CDR3 loop: CASSLAQGMGEEQYF. CDR3 in DNA: TGCGCCAGCAGCTTGGCCCAGGGGATGGGAGAGGAGCAGTACTTC.

The V call is TRBV28, the J call TRBJ2-3, with 12 bases aligning to TRBD2. CDR1 is MDHEN, CDR2 SYDVKM, per germline. This CDR3 is 16 amino acids long. V trimming: 8 bases; J trimming: 4 bases; junction bases outside the gene matches: 10. CDR3 nucleotide sequence: TGTGCCAGCCGATCACTAGCGGGAGGAAGGGCAGATACGCAGTATTTT. As protein: CASRSLAGGRADTQYF.

The chain carries TRBV19 and TRBJ1-1; TRBD1 matches at 9 bases. The CDR3 length is 13 residues. Germline V gene lookup returns CDR1 LNHDA and CDR2 SQIVND (reference sequence). Germline trimming cut 7 bases from V and 1 base from J; bases unmatched to any gene: 1. The CDR3 coding sequence is TGTGCCAGTAAGGGACAGGGGAACACTGAAGCTTTCTTT. Protein sequence: CASKGQGNTEAFF.

V and J are TRBV2 and TRBJ2-3; D unresolved. The CDR3 is 11 residues long. Trimming pared 8 bases from V and 2 bases from J, leaving 5 bases between. Germline V gene sequence: CDR1 SNHLY, CDR2 FYNNEI. The CDR3 DNA reads TGTGCCAGCCCCCACACAGATACGCAGTATTTT. This sequence encodes CASPHTDTQYF.

The chain employs TRBV5-6 and TRBJ2-5, with 7 bases fitting TRBD1. CDR1 and CDR2 from the germline V gene are SGHDT and YYEEEE. The CDR3 spans 17 residues. V lost 0 bases and J lost 2; bases outside the gene matches: 10. CDR3 protein: CASSLVIGQVRQETQYF. The CDR3 DNA reads as TGTGCCAGCAGCTTGGTTATAGGACAGGTACGACAAGAGACCCAGTACTTC.

The chain employs TRBV18 and TRBJ2-3; TRBD1 agrees at 9 bases. From germline, CDR1 is KGHSH and CDR2 LQKENI. Losses at the gene ends were 5 bases for V and 5 bases for J; bases not matched to a gene: 8. The CDR3 is 15 amino acids. The CDR3 sequence is CASSAGTGTGDTQYF. Written as DNA, the CDR3 is TGTGCCAGCTCAGCCGGGACAGGGACCGGAGATACGCAGTATTTT.

V usage is TRBV6-6 and J usage is TRBJ2-1; 9 bases agree with TRBD2. Germline V CDR1 and CDR2: MNHNY, SVGAGI (reference sequence). The V and J ends lost 2 bases and 5 bases, in that order; junction bases with no gene match: 7. The CDR3 totals 16 residues. Here the CDR3 DNA reads TGTGCCAGCAGTTACCCTCTAGCGGGGTCGAACAATGAGCAGTTCTTC. As protein: CASSYPLAGSNNEQFF.

V gene TRBV19 combines with J gene TRBJ2-4, with D maybe TRBD1 (5 bases). There are 15 residues in the CDR3. The germline CDR1 and CDR2 sequences are LNHDA and SQIVND (reference sequence). V gave up 5 bases and J gave up 0 bases, with 11 bases separating them. CDR3 loop: CASSSDRLAKNIQYF. CDR3 nucleotides: TGTGCCAGTAGTTCTGACAGATTAGCCAAAAACATTCAGTACTTC.

The chain links TRBV7-8 to TRBJ2-1; 8 nucleotides align to TRBD2. CDR1 is SGHVS and CDR2 is FQNEAQ in the germline V gene. Trimming took 5 bases from V and 5 from J; bases not matched to a gene: 14. The CDR3 covers 17 residues. The CDR3 loop reads CASSVRQGLDRHNEQFF. The CDR3 nucleotides read TGTGCCAGCAGCGTACGTCAGGGACTAGATAGGCACAATGAGCAGTTCTTC.

The chain employs TRBV18 and TRBJ1-6; D call uncertain. The V and J ends lost 2 bases and 5 bases respectively, with 7 bases between them. CDR3 size: 14 residues. Germline V gene data show CDR1 as KGHSH and CDR2 as LQKENI. The CDR3 DNA reads TGTGCCAGCTCACCAGTACCGGATAATTCACCCCTCCACTTT. Its protein is CASSPVPDNSPLHF.

The rearrangement links TRBV27 to TRBJ1-2, with 7 bases lining up with TRBD1. The germline V gene encodes CDR1 MNHEY and CDR2 SMNVEV (reference sequence). The length of the CDR3 is 24 residues. Losses at the gene ends were 3 bases for V and 1 base for J; bases not matched to a gene: 32. In DNA, the CDR3 is TGTGCCAGCAGTTTTAATGGTCGGGACAGAGACCGACCTTCCCTAACCTTTCTTAACTATGGCTACACCTTC. Its translation is CASSFNGRDRDRPSLTFLNYGYTF.

The V gene is TRBV7-2, the J gene TRBJ2-7; 8 positions agree with TRBD1. Per the germline V gene, CDR1 is SGHTA and CDR2 is FQGNSA. The CDR3 runs 15 residues. V lost 5 bases, J lost 3 bases, and 9 bases stayed unmatched. CDR3 nucleotides: TGTGCCAGCAGCCCCACCGCCGGACAGGGCTACGAGCAGTACTTC. Residues: CASSPTAGQGYEQYF.

V is TRBV13 and J is TRBJ2-7, with 7 bases that match TRBD1. With 0 bases clipped from V and 3 bases from J, the junction kept 2 bases outside the gene matches. Germline V gene lookup returns CDR1 PRHDT and CDR2 FYEKMQ (reference sequence). The CDR3 is made up of 14 amino acids. The CDR3 region has the DNA TGTGCCAGCAGCTTAGGACAGGGGCTCTACGAGCAGTACTTC. It translates to CASSLGQGLYEQYF.

This clone has a single count. J is TRBJ2-5 and V is TRBV11-2, with unresolved D. Germline V gene sequence: CDR1 SGHAT, CDR2 FQNNGV. V lost 5 bases and J 9 bases, leaving 7 bases between the germline ends. CDR3 length equals 10 residues. The DNA for the CDR3 is TGTGCCAGCAGCCAGGAAGCCCAGTACTTC. This sequence encodes CASSQEAQYF.

This rearrangement joins TRBV7-9 to TRBJ1-4; TRBD1 matches 7 bases. V gave up 5 bases and J gave up 2 bases; unmatched junction bases: 5. The CDR3 totals 15 residues. Germline V gives CDR1 SEHNR, CDR2 FQNEAQ (reference sequence). Written as DNA, the CDR3 is TGTGCCAGCAGCCTTCAGGGGGGTACTAATGAAAAACTGTTTTTT. This encodes CASSLQGGTNEKLFF.

Written as DNA, the CDR3 is TGTGCCAGCAGTGGCGCGGGACAGGGAAGGACTGAAGCTTTCTTT. Its translation is CASSGAGQGRTEAFF. The gene calls are TRBV28 and TRBJ1-1, with 9 bases that match TRBD1. Germline assignment: CDR1 MDHEN and CDR2 SYDVKM. The trim removed 5 bases at V and 5 bases at J, leaving 9 bases unmatched. This CDR3 spans 15 amino acids.

The chain is built from TRBV2 and TRBJ1-5, with 9 nucleotides matching TRBD1. The trim removed 7 bases at V and 3 bases at J, leaving 7 bases unmatched. The CDR3 covers 15 residues. Germline-derived CDR1 and CDR2 are SNHLY and FYNNEI. The CDR3, as DNA: TGTGCCAGCAAAGGCGGGGACAGGGTCAATCAGCCCCAGCATTTT. It codes for CASKGGDRVNQPQHF.

This clone was seen more than once but under ten times. The rearrangement uses TRBV5-1 and TRBJ1-2, with a weak D call TRBD1 (5 bases). Trimming took 0 bases from V and 6 from J, leaving 18 bases between them. Germline V CDR1 and CDR2: SGHRS, YFSETQ. The CDR3 has 16 residues. The CDR3 sequence is CASSLGGGGPPHGYTF. The CDR3 DNA is TGCGCCAGCAGCTTGGGCGGGGGGGGTCCCCCTCATGGCTACACCTTC. The complete variable domain, with remaining parts taken from reference TRBV5-1 and TRBJ1-2, reads KAGVTQTPRYLIKTRGQQVTLSCSPISGHRSVSWYQQTPGQGLQFLFEYFSETQRNKGNFPGRFSGRQFSNSRSEMNVSTLELGDSALYLCASSLGGGGPPHGYTFGSGTRLTVV.

This chain links TRBV28 with TRBJ2-3, with a tentative D call TRBD2 (5 bases). The CDR3 has 11 amino acids. Trimming left V 6 bases short and J 11 bases short, with 12 bases between. CDR1 and CDR2 (germline): MDHEN, SYDVKM. The CDR3 DNA reads as TGTGCCAGCAGCACGGCCCGGGGGCAGTATTTT. Its protein product is CASSTARGQYF.

This clone was seen just once. This chain joins TRBV11-2 and TRBJ2-2; 13 bases align to TRBD2. The germline CDR1 and CDR2 sequences are SGHAT and FQNNGV. This CDR3 spans 18 amino acids. With 5 bases clipped from V and 6 bases from J, the junction kept 12 bases outside the gene matches. In DNA, the CDR3 is TGTGCCAGCAGCCCCCGGGGACTAGCGGGAATTTGGGCCGGGGAGCTGTTTTTT. This encodes CASSPRGLAGIWAGELFF.